The next 10 T cell receptor beta chains were all read from a single sample in a study of cytotoxic CD8 clonotypes in ibrutinib-treated CLL. The repertoire was sequenced with immunoSEQ multiplex PCR; TCRdb's copy has only in-frame clones and lacks some. The data show under 40,000 clones, 45% to 50% seen once. The starting material was PBMCs, obtained before ibrutinib treatment. The receptor set was obtained from a human donor with chronic lymphocytic leukemia.

This chain links TRBV6-5 with TRBJ2-7; TRBD2 is a possible D gene (5 bases). The ends were cut back, 3 bases at V and 3 bases at J, with 12 bases in the middle. Germline V CDR1 and CDR2: MNHEY, SVGAGI. The CDR3 length is 14 residues. CDR3 residues: CASSYSLGSYEQYF. In nucleotides, the CDR3 is TGTGCCAGCAGTTATTCCCTAGGGAGCTACGAGCAGTACTTC.

This clone was observed a few times. The chain uses TRBV25-1 and TRBJ2-7, with D perhaps matching TRBD1 (5 bases). Trimming removed 2 bases at V and 6 bases at J, with 11 bases between. From germline, CDR1 is MGHDK and CDR2 SYGVNS. The CDR3 consists of 13 residues. CDR3: CASSEVTGGEQYF. The CDR3 region has the DNA TGTGCCAGCAGTGAAGTTACAGGCGGCGAGCAGTACTTC.

This clone was recorded at least ten times. The chain uses TRBV6-1 and TRBJ2-5; unclear D gene. Germline values: CDR1 MNHNS, CDR2 SASEGT. Trimming took 6 bases from V and 3 from J, leaving 11 bases between them. The CDR3 length is 13 residues. The CDR3 protein is CASSPRSKETQYF. The CDR3 DNA reads TGTGCCAGCAGCCCGAGGAGTAAAGAGACCCAGTACTTC.

This chain links TRBV28 with TRBJ2-7; D may be TRBD2 (6 bases). CDR3 size: 17 residues. The germline gives CDR1 MDHEN, CDR2 SYDVKM. V was clipped by 4 bases and J by 3 bases, with 22 bases between them. The CDR3 DNA follows: TGTGCCAGCAGTTCCTATTGGGGCAGGAGGGGTCTCTACGAGCAGTACTTC. Encoded protein: CASSSYWGRRGLYEQYF.

This rearrangement joins TRBV4-1 to TRBJ2-2; 12 bases agree with TRBD1. CDR3 size: 19 residues. The germline V gene encodes CDR1 MGHRA and CDR2 YSYEKL. V was clipped by 4 bases and J by 0 bases; unmatched bases: 9. CDR3 loop: CASSRLGTGGRANTGELFF. Written as DNA, the CDR3 is TGCGCCAGCAGCCGATTGGGGACAGGGGGCCGGGCGAACACCGGGGAGCTGTTTTTT.

This clone has a handful of counts. The chain recombines TRBV10-3 with TRBJ1-4; D gene uncertain. CDR3 length: 13 residues. Germline V gene data show CDR1 as ENHRY and CDR2 as SYGVKD. The ends were cut back, 4 bases at V and 8 bases at J, with 11 bases in the middle. Here the CDR3 reads CAISGAAEEKLFF. CDR3 DNA: TGTGCCATCAGTGGGGCGGCGGAAGAAAAACTGTTTTTT.

V gene TRBV28 combines with J gene TRBJ1-2; D possibly corresponds to TRBD1 (5 bases). Germline loops: CDR1 MDHEN, CDR2 SYDVKM. This CDR3 region has 15 residues. V shed 5 bases and J shed 2 bases, with 15 bases lying between them. The CDR3 bases are TGTGCCAGCAGTCCGCACCGACAGCTCAACTATGGCTACACCTTC. Its translation: CASSPHRQLNYGYTF.

This chain links TRBV6-5 with TRBJ2-1, with 8 bases lining up with TRBD2. Germline V lookup: CDR1 MNHEY, CDR2 SVGAGI. CDR3 size: 15 residues. V gave up 4 bases and J gave up 4 bases; unmatched junction bases: 6. CDR3 protein: CASSWAGGQYNEQFF. DNA of the CDR3: TGTGCCAGCAGTTGGGCGGGGGGTCAATACAATGAGCAGTTCTTC.

The chain couples TRBV10-3 to TRBJ1-1, with TRBD1 as a possible D gene (5 bases). The germline CDR1 and CDR2 sequences are ENHRY and SYGVKD. The V and J ends lost 1 base and 2 bases respectively, with 8 bases between them. The CDR3 length is 14 residues. CDR3 amino acids: CAISEYQGNTEAFF. The CDR3 coding sequence is TGTGCCATCAGTGAGTATCAGGGAAACACTGAAGCTTTCTTT.

The chain couples TRBV30 to TRBJ2-5; no clear D gene. The CDR3 runs to 11 residues. Germline loops: CDR1 GTSNPN, CDR2 SVGIG (reference sequence). The ends were cut back, 2 bases at V and 5 bases at J, with 6 bases in the middle. CDR3 bases: TGTGCCTGGAGTATGAGGGAGACCCAGTACTTC. Its translation: CAWSMRETQYF. Drawing the rest from reference TRBV30 and TRBJ2-5, the complete variable domain is SQTIHQWPATLVQPVGSPLSLECTVEGTSNPNLYWYRQAAGRGLQLLFYSVGIGQISSEVPQNLSASRPQDRQFILSSKKLLLSDSGFYLCAWSMRETQYFGPGTRLLVL.